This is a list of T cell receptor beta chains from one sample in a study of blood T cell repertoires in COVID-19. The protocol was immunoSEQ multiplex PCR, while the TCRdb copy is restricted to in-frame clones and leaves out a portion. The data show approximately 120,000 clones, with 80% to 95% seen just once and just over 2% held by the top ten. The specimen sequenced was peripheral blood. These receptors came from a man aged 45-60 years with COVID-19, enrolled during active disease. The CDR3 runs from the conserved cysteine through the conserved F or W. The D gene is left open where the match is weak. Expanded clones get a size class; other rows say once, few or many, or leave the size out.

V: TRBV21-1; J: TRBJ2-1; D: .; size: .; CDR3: CASSKTPTSGSHNEQFF; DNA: TGTGCCAGCAGCAAAACGCCGACTAGCGGGAGTCACAATGAGCAGTTCTTC
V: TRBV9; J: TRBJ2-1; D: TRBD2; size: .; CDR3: CASSGGGLDLREQFF; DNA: TGTGCCAGCAGCGGTGGGGGACTAGATCTCCGTGAGCAGTTCTTC
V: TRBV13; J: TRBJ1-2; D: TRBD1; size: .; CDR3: CASSFRGDGYTF; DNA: TGTGCCAGCAGCTTCAGGGGGGATGGCTACACCTTC
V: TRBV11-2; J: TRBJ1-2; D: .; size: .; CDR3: CASSLGVGGRLANYGYTF; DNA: TGTGCCAGCAGCTTAGGAGTAGGAGGACGGCTAGCTAACTATGGCTACACCTTC
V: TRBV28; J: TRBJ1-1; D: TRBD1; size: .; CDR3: CASRFPGGAGTEAFF; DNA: TGTGCCAGCAGATTCCCAGGGGGCGCGGGCACTGAAGCTTTCTTT
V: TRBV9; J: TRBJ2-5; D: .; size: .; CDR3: CASSSEGGVTGETQYF; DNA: TGTGCCAGCAGCTCGGAGGGGGGGGTCACAGGAGAGACCCAGTACTTC
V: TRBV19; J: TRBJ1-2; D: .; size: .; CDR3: CASSMTAGLRGYTF; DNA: TGTGCCAGTAGTATGACCGCAGGACTACGTGGCTACACCTTC
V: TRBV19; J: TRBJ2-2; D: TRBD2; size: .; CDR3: CASSEIILAGENTGELFF; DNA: TGTGCCAGCAGCGAAATCATACTAGCGGGAGAAAACACCGGGGAGCTGTTTTTT
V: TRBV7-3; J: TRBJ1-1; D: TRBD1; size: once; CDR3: CASSPKTGSTEAFF; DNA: TGTGCCAGCAGCCCAAAGACAGGGTCCACTGAAGCTTTCTTT
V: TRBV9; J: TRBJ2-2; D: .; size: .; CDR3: CASSGLIGELFF; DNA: TGTGCCAGCAGCGGGCTGATCGGGGAGCTGTTTTTT
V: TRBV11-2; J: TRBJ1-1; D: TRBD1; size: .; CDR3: CASSLGQGGNTEAFF; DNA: TGTGCCAGCAGCTTAGGACAGGGTGGGAACACTGAAGCTTTCTTT
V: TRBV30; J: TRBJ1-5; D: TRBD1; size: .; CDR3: CAWKAGGQPQHF; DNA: TGTGCCTGGAAGGCAGGGGGTCAGCCCCAGCATTTT
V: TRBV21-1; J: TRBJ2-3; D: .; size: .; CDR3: CASSNRDTLGNTQYF; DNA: TGTGCCAGCAGCAACCGGGACACTTTAGGAAATACGCAGTATTTT
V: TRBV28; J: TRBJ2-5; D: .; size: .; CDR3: CASRGAGQNQETQYF; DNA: TGTGCCAGCAGAGGGGCGGGACAGAATCAAGAGACCCAGTACTTC
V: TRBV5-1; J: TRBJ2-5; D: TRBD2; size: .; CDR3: CASSKRLAGGQETQYF; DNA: TGCGCCAGCAGCAAACGACTAGCGGGAGGGCAAGAGACCCAGTACTTC
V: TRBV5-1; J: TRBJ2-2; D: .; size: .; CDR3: CASSLGSSRYTGELFF; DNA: TGCGCCAGCAGCTTGGGGTCTAGCCGGTACACCGGGGAGCTGTTTTTT
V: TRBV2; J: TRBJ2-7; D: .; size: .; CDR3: CASSVASMYF; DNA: TGTGCCAGCAGTGTTGCTAGCATGTACTTC
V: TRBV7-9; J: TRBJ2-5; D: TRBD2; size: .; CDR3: CASSLVAGGLGAETQYF; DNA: TGTGCCAGCAGCTTAGTCGCGGGAGGGTTGGGAGCGGAGACCCAGTACTTC
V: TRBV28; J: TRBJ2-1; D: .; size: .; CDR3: CASSPPQGNEQFF; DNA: TGTGCCAGCAGTCCGCCCCAGGGCAATGAGCAGTTCTTC
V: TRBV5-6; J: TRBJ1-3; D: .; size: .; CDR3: CASSLGAGASGNTIYF; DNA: TGTGCCAGCAGCTTAGGGGCAGGGGCCTCTGGAAACACCATATATTTT
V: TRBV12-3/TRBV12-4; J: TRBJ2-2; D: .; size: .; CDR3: CASAGHTPGELFF; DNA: TGTGCCAGCGCGGGGCATACCCCCGGGGAGCTGTTTTTT
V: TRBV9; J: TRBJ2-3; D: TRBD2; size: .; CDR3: CASSVTSVYGDTQYF; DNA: TGTGCCAGCAGCGTAACTAGCGTGTACGGAGATACGCAGTATTTT
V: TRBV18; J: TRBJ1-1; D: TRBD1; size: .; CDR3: CASSSGTANTEAFF; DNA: TGTGCCAGCTCATCAGGGACAGCGAACACTGAAGCTTTCTTT
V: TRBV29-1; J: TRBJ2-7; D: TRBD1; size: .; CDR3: CSVLQGLNEQYF; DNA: TGCAGCGTGCTACAGGGGTTGAACGAGCAGTACTTC
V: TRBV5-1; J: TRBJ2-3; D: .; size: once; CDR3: CASSLGPGDTQYF; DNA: TGCGCCAGCAGCTTGGGGCCGGGTGATACGCAGTATTTT
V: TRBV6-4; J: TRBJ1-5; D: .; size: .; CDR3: CASAQYSNQPQHF; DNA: TGTGCCAGCGCACAGTATAGCAATCAGCCCCAGCATTTT
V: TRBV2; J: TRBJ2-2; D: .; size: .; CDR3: CASSFSGEGRDRELFF; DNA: TGTGCCAGCAGTTTCAGCGGGGAGGGGCGGGACAGGGAGCTGTTTTTT
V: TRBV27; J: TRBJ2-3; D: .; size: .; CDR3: CASSLSISGVSTDTQYF; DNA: TGTGCCAGCAGTTTATCGATATCGGGAGTTAGCACAGATACGCAGTATTTT
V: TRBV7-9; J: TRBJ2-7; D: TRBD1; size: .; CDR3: CASSLEGTGQYF; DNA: TGTGCCAGCAGCCTAGAGGGGACAGGGCAATACTTC
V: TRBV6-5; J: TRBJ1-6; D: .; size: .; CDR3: CASRSVGVDSPLHF; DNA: TGTGCCAGCAGGTCCGTGGGAGTTGATTCACCCCTCCACTTT
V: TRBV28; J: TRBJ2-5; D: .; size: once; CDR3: CASSLGGSRETQYF; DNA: TGTGCCAGCAGTTTAGGAGGGTCCCGGGAGACCCAGTACTTC
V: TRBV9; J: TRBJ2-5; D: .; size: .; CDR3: CASSPGTQGETQYF; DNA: TGTGCCAGCAGCCCTGGGACTCAAGGGGAGACCCAGTACTTC
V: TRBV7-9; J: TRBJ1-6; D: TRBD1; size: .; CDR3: CASSSDRDSYNSPLHF; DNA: TGTGCCAGCAGCTCAGACAGGGACTCCTATAATTCACCCCTCCACTTT
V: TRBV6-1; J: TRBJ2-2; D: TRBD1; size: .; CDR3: CASSPTGGETGELFF; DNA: TGTGCCAGTTCCCCTACAGGGGGCGAAACCGGGGAGCTGTTTTTT
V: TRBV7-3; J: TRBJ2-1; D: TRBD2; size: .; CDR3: CASSLGLADYNEQFF; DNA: TGTGCCAGCAGCTTGGGTCTAGCGGATTACAATGAGCAGTTCTTC
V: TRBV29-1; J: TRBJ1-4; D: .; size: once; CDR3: CSVEIPGPRANRYFF; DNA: TGCAGCGTGGAAATCCCGGGCCCGAGGGCAAATAGGTATTTTTTT
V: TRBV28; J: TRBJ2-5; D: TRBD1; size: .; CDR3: CASRQGAETQYF; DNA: TGTGCCAGCCGACAGGGGGCGGAGACCCAGTACTTC
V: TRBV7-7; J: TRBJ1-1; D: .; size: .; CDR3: CASSSTVNTEAFF; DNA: TGTGCTAGCAGCTCCACAGTGAACACTGAAGCTTTCTTT
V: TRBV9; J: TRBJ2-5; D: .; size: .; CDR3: CASSVEVRVETQYF; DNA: TGTGCCAGCAGCGTAGAAGTCAGGGTCGAGACCCAGTACTTC
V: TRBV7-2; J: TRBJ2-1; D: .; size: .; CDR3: CASSLVIREGYGSYNEQFF; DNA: TGTGCCAGCAGCTTAGTTATCAGGGAAGGTTACGGCTCCTACAATGAGCAGTTCTTC
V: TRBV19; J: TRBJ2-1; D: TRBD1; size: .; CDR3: CASSIAGQGLYEQFF; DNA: TGTGCCAGTAGTATAGCGGGACAGGGCCTATATGAGCAGTTCTTC
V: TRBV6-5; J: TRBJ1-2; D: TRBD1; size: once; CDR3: CASRRGQREYGYTF; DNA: TGTGCCAGCAGGAGGGGACAGCGCGAATATGGCTACACCTTC
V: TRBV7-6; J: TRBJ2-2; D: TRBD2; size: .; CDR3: CASSLGSGRLNTGELFF; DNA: TGTGCCAGCAGCTTAGGGAGCGGGAGACTGAACACCGGGGAGCTGTTTTTT
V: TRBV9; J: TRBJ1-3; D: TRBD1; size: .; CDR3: CASSVGDRHFSGNTIYF; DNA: TGTGCCAGCAGCGTAGGGGACAGGCACTTCTCTGGAAACACCATATATTTT
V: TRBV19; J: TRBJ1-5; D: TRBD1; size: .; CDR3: CASIKQGVGPDQPQHF; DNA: TGTGCCAGTATTAAACAGGGGGTAGGGCCAGATCAGCCCCAGCATTTT
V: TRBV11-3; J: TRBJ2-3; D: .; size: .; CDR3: CASSLGTASTDTQYF; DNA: TGTGCCAGCAGCTTAGGAACAGCTAGCACAGATACGCAGTATTTT
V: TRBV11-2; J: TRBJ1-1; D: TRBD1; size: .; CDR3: CASSLAGTGVEAFF; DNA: TGTGCCAGCAGCTTAGCCGGGACAGGGGTTGAAGCTTTCTTT
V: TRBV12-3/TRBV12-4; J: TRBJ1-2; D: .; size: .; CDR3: CASSLYGYGYTF; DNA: TGTGCCAGCAGTTTATACGGGTATGGCTACACCTTC
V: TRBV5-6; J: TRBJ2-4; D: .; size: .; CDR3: CASSLVGDSQGPENIQYF; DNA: TGTGCCAGCAGCTTGGTAGGCGACAGCCAAGGACCGGAAAACATTCAGTACTTC
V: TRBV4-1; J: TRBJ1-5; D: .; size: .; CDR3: CASSPSGGGQPQHF; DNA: TGCGCCAGCAGCCCATCTGGGGGGGGTCAGCCCCAGCATTTT
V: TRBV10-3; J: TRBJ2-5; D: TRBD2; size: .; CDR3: CAIRLAGQETQYF; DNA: TGTGCCATCCGACTAGCGGGGCAAGAGACCCAGTACTTC
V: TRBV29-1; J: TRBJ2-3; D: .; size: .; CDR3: CSAQRDTDTQYF; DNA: TGCAGCGCACAGAGAGACACAGATACGCAGTATTTT
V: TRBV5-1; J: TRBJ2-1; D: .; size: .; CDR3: CASTIYVDEQFF; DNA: TGCGCCAGCACAATCTACGTAGATGAGCAGTTCTTC
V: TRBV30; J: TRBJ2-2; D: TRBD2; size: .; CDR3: CAWGLAGPTGELFF; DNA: TGTGCCTGGGGACTAGCGGGGCCCACCGGGGAGCTGTTTTTT
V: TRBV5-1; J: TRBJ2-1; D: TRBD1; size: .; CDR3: CASSLGTDNEQFF; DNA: TGCGCCAGCAGCTTAGGGACAGACAATGAGCAGTTCTTC
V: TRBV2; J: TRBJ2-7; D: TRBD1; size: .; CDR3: CACDRGLGEQYF; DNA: TGTGCCTGCGACAGGGGGTTGGGCGAGCAGTACTTC
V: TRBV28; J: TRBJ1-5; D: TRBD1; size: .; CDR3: CASSLGQGYNQPQHF; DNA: TGTGCCAGCAGTCTCGGACAGGGATACAATCAGCCCCAGCATTTT
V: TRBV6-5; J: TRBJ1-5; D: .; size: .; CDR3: CASTTGTDQPQHF; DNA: TGTGCCAGCACTACAGGGACGGATCAGCCCCAGCATTTT
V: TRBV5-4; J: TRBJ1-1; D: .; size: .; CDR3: CASSPDIKNTEAFF; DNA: TGTGCCAGCAGCCCTGACATAAAGAACACTGAAGCTTTCTTT
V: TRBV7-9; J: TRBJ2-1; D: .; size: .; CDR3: CASSGWATEQFF; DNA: TGTGCCAGCAGCGGTTGGGCGACTGAGCAGTTCTTC